The T cell receptor beta chain under discussion was sequenced for a study of regulatory and conventional T cells in RAG deficiency. Findings and limits, study-wide: Compared with controls, unique Treg TCR beta sequences dropped around 90-fold in Omenn syndrome and CID/AS. Patient subsets had shorter CDR3s; Omenn Treg-Tconv overlap exceeded 75%.

Trimming cost V 5 bases and J 3 bases; bases outside gene matches: 15. The germline V gene encodes CDR1 SEHNR and CDR2 FQNEAQ (reference sequence). The length of the CDR3 is 17 residues. Method: immunoSEQ multiplex PCR; TCRdb's copy keeps in-frame clones and lacks some. Here the sample spans thousands of clones, more than 75% being singletons. As to this clone: Its antigen is as yet unknown.

These data were likewise used in another study, on regulatory T cells. Turning to that study: The PCR used 52 TRBV and 13 TRBJ primers.

This receptor was obtained from a human donor in good health. This sequence joins TRBV7-9 and TRBJ2-7; 8 bases fit TRBD2. Sequencing was carried out using CD8+ T cells sorted from blood. CDR3 sequence (DNA): TGTGCCAGCAGCCCCAGGGAGGCTAGCGGGCACCTCTACGAGCAGTACTTC. Amino acids: CASSPREASGHLYEQYF.